This T cell receptor (beta chain) was identified during a study of cytomegalovirus exposure and HLA in healthy donors. Findings and limits, study-wide: Per a later analysis, roughly 17,000 TCR beta sequences showed association with HLA alleles at 0.05 false discovery rate. The productive fraction for most TCR beta V segments was about 87% or about 30% in an earlier analysis. Most TCR sequences proved rare, with some public TCRs found in many donors.

From germline, CDR1 is SGDLS and CDR2 YYNGEE. V lost 7 bases, J lost 0 bases, and 11 bases lay in between. This CDR3 has 14 residues. Details on this clone: The antigen remains undetermined.

Primers included in the PCR were 60 Vbeta and 13 Jbeta primers. Some clones are missing from TCRdb's copy, which holds only in-frame ones; the method was immunoSEQ multiplex PCR. Of 100,000 to 150,000 clones listed, 50% to 75% are singletons. The receptor comes from a middle-aged woman in good health and CMV-seronegative. Sequencing input: PBMCs. The chain has TRBV9 and TRBJ1-3; D is ambiguous. CDR3 residues: CASGRGDSGNTIYF. The CDR3 nucleotides are TGTGCCAGCGGCCGTGGTGACTCTGGAAACACCATATATTTT.